This record looks at one T cell receptor beta chain sequence and its context. This record comes from a study of technical replicates of blood from a handful of donors. The protocol was immunoSEQ multiplex PCR, while the TCRdb copy is restricted to in-frame clones and leaves out a portion. Here the sample spans 100,000 or so clones, about 96% being singletons. The V gene's germline CDR1 is MDHEN and CDR2 SYDVKM. This CDR3 comprises 15 residues. The J segment lost 10 bases and the V segment lost 2 bases, leaving 8 bases of the junction unmatched. The sample comprised T cells isolated from PBMCs. The rearrangement uses TRBV28 and TRBJ2-1; 10 positions match TRBD2. This receptor was taken from a human donor in good health. CDR3 residues: CASSLTAGGALEQFF. As DNA, the CDR3 is TGTGCCAGCAGTTTAACAGCGGGAGGGGCCTTGGAGCAGTTCTTC.